Below, 10 T cell receptor beta chains from the same sample are listed, as sequenced in a study of cytomegalovirus exposure and HLA in healthy donors. Repertoires were generated with immunoSEQ multiplex PCR, while TCRdb's copy carries only in-frame clones and drops some. The sample yields about 150,000 clones, 75% to 90% seen once. Sequencing was done on a sample of PBMCs. Every receptor here comes from a man aged 18 to 30 in good health and CMV-seropositive.

The V call is TRBV7-2, the J call TRBJ1-2, with TRBD1 identical over 11 bases. The CDR3 spans 14 residues. V dropped 1 base and J dropped 7; count of bases not matched to a gene: 2. The germline V gene has CDR1 SGHTA and CDR2 FQGNSA. The CDR3 protein is CASSLEGTGGGYTF. In nucleotides, the CDR3 is TGTGCCAGCAGCTTAGAGGGGACAGGGGGTGGCTACACCTTC.

The chain is built from TRBV7-9 and TRBJ2-3; a weak D match, TRBD2 (5 bases). Looked up from germline, CDR1 is SEHNR and CDR2 is FQNEAQ (reference sequence). Trimming pared 5 bases from V and 0 bases from J, leaving 12 bases between. This CDR3 comprises 15 residues. For the CDR3, the DNA is TGTGCCAGCAGCCCAGCAGCGGCCAGCACAGATACGCAGTATTTT. This translates into CASSPAAASTDTQYF.

J is TRBJ2-1 and V is TRBV9; 10 nucleotides align to TRBD2. V gave up 4 bases and J gave up 6 bases; unmatched junction bases: 10. The CDR3 runs to 16 residues. From germline, CDR1 is SGDLS and CDR2 YYNGEE. The CDR3 nucleotides read TGTGCCAGCAGCAGGCCCCTAGCGGGAGTGAGCAATGAGCAGTTCTTC. Translating it yields CASSRPLAGVSNEQFF.

V gene TRBV19 combines with J gene TRBJ1-5, with D possibly matching TRBD1 (5 bases). The germline V gene encodes CDR1 LNHDA and CDR2 SQIVND (reference sequence). The CDR3 runs to 14 residues. V lost 6 bases and J lost 4, with 13 bases in between. CDR3 region: CASSPMGGNQPQHF. In DNA form, the CDR3 reads TGTGCCAGTAGCCCCATGGGGGGAAATCAGCCCCAGCATTTT.

V and J are TRBV14 and TRBJ2-5; 8 bases map to TRBD2. Germline CDR1 reads SGHDN; CDR2 reads FVKESK. The CDR3 is 16 residues long. V was pared by 0 bases and J by 5 bases, with 8 bases of the junction left unmatched. The CDR3 nucleotides are TGTGCCAGCAGCCAAGAACCCGGGAGGGCCCTGGAGACCCAGTACTTC. Translated, it gives CASSQEPGRALETQYF.

The rearrangement links TRBV11-2 to TRBJ2-7, with 7 bases that match TRBD2. Germline V gene sequence: CDR1 SGHAT, CDR2 FQNNGV. V lost 1 base, J lost 0 bases, and 3 bases stayed unmatched. The CDR3 contains 15 residues. The CDR3 loop reads CASSLGGTTSYEQYF. The CDR3 DNA follows: TGTGCCAGCAGCTTAGGCGGGACTACCTCCTACGAGCAGTACTTC.

The rearrangement joins TRBV4-2 to TRBJ2-7, with TRBD1 matching 12 bases. With V trimmed by 1 base and J by 5 bases, 3 bases remained unmatched. In germline, CDR1 is LGHNA, CDR2 YNFKEQ. The CDR3 spans 15 residues. Written as DNA, the CDR3 is TGTGCCAGCAGCCAAGGAGGGACAGGGGGCCACGAGCAGTACTTC. The encoded protein is CASSQGGTGGHEQYF.

The rearrangement uses TRBV4-1 and TRBJ1-1, with 7 bases fitting TRBD1. The V gene's germline CDR1 is MGHRA and CDR2 YSYEKL. This CDR3 region has 15 residues. With V trimmed by 4 bases and J by 7 bases, 12 bases remained unmatched. The CDR3 loop is CASSRERQGFGEAFF. Here the CDR3 DNA reads TGCGCCAGCAGCCGGGAACGACAGGGATTTGGTGAAGCTTTCTTT.

The genes are TRBV19 and TRBJ1-1; 8 positions match TRBD1. V lost 3 bases, J lost 6 bases, and 6 bases stayed unmatched. CDR3 length: 14 residues. The germline gives CDR1 LNHDA, CDR2 SQIVND (reference sequence). CDR3: CASSIGQGLSEAFF. The CDR3 DNA reads TGTGCCAGTAGTATTGGACAGGGTCTTTCTGAAGCTTTCTTT.

This chain connects TRBV9 to TRBJ1-3, with 7 positions matching TRBD1. Germline V lookup: CDR1 SGDLS, CDR2 YYNGEE. The CDR3 is made up of 14 amino acids. The trim removed 2 bases at V and 4 bases at J, leaving 3 bases unmatched. The CDR3 sequence is CASSVGTAGNTIYF. The CDR3 DNA sequence: TGTGCCAGCAGCGTGGGGACAGCAGGAAACACCATATATTTT.